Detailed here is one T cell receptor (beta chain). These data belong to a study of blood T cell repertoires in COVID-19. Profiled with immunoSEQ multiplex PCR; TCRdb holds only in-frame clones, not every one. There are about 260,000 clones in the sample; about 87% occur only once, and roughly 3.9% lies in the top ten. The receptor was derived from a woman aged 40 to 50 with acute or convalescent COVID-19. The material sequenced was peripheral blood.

CDR3 nucleotides: TGTGCCTGGAGTGCCGCCTCAGGGTTACTCAATCAGCCCCAGCATTTT. Translation gives CAWSAASGLLNQPQHF. This chain joins TRBV30 and TRBJ1-5; D perhaps matches TRBD1 (5 bases). CDR1 and CDR2 from the germline V gene are GTSNPN and SVGIG (reference sequence). This CDR3 contains 16 residues. Deletions cut 1 base from V and 3 bases from J, with 16 bases between. The full variable domain, in which reference TRBV30 and TRBJ1-5 provide the parts outside the CDR3, is SQTIHQWPATLVQPVGSPLSLECTVEGTSNPNLYWYRQAAGRGLQLLFYSVGIGQISSEVPQNLSASRPQDRQFILSSKKLLLSDSGFYLCAWSAASGLLNQPQHFGDGTRLSIL.